These T cell receptor beta chains were read from a single sample in a study of blood T cell repertoires in COVID-19. Profiled with immunoSEQ multiplex PCR; TCRdb holds only in-frame clones, not every one. Seen here are some 70,000 clones, 90% observed once, and the top ten hold more than 4.5%. The sequenced material came from peripheral blood. Receptor source: a man aged 50 or older with acute or convalescent COVID-19. CDR3s include the opening cysteine and the closing phenylalanine or tryptophan. The D gene is left open where the match is weak. Clone size is shown for a subset of rows, as once, few, many or a class of expanded clone.

v_call	clone_size	j_call	d_call	cdr3_aa	cdr3_nt
TRBV1	.	TRBJ1-3	.	CTSSNRDSLDTIYF	TGCACCAGCAGCAACCGGGACTCCTTGGACACCATATATTTT
TRBV29-1	.	TRBJ2-4	TRBD2	CSVERREGQAANIQYF	TGCAGCGTTGAACGGAGGGAGGGTCAGGCGGCAAACATTCAGTACTTC
TRBV19	.	TRBJ2-1	.	CASSIENSVYNEQFF	TGTGCCAGTAGTATAGAGAACAGTGTCTACAATGAGCAGTTCTTC
TRBV15	few	TRBJ2-7	TRBD2	CATSRDRVGGKAGQYF	TGTGCCACCAGCAGAGATCGAGTCGGGGGGAAGGCTGGGCAGTACTTC
TRBV6-2/TRBV6-3	.	TRBJ2-5	TRBD2	CASSKLGLGVQETQYF	TGTGCCAGCAGTAAATTGGGACTAGGAGTACAAGAGACCCAGTACTTC
TRBV7-9	.	TRBJ1-1	.	CASSFRDTSMNTEAFF	TGTGCCAGCAGCTTCCGGGACACAAGTATGAACACTGAAGCTTTCTTT
TRBV20-1	once	TRBJ2-5	.	CSAISMETQYF	TGCAGTGCTATCAGTATGGAGACCCAGTACTTC
TRBV7-2	.	TRBJ2-6	.	CASSLVFSPQGANVLTF	TGTGCCAGCAGCTTAGTATTTAGCCCCCAGGGGGCCAACGTCCTGACTTTC
TRBV28	.	TRBJ1-1	.	CASSFRGGDTEAFF	TGTGCCAGCAGTTTTAGGGGGGGGGACACTGAAGCTTTCTTT
TRBV10-1	.	TRBJ2-3	.	CASSDRHMDTQYF	TGCGCCAGCAGTGACCGTCACATGGATACGCAGTATTTT
TRBV7-8	.	TRBJ2-7	TRBD2	CASSLAGRRAGGSYEQYF	TGTGCCAGCAGCTTAGCTGGTCGACGAGCGGGGGGCTCCTACGAGCAGTACTTC
TRBV5-4	.	TRBJ2-2	.	CASSLKTPANTGELFF	TGTGCCAGCAGCTTGAAAACACCCGCGAACACCGGGGAGCTGTTTTTT
TRBV11-3	.	TRBJ1-1	.	CASSFVRGGNTEAFF	TGTGCCAGCAGCTTCGTCAGGGGTGGTAACACTGAAGCTTTCTTT
TRBV6-1	.	TRBJ2-7	TRBD2	CASSGAISGVHSYEQYF	TGTGCCAGCAGTGGAGCCATTAGCGGGGTCCACTCCTACGAGCAGTACTTC
TRBV7-2	.	TRBJ1-2	.	CASSFPGGRVGYTF	TGTGCCAGCAGCTTTCCCGGGGGGCGGGTAGGCTACACCTTC
TRBV29-1	.	TRBJ2-7	TRBD1	CSVYGTAYEQYF	TGCAGCGTTTACGGGACAGCCTACGAGCAGTACTTC
TRBV9	.	TRBJ1-2	TRBD1	CASSVGQGGGYTF	TGTGCCAGCAGCGTAGGACAGGGAGGTGGCTACACCTTC
TRBV3-1/TRBV3-2	.	TRBJ1-2	.	CASSQIGVANYGYTF	TGTGCCAGCAGCCAGATCGGGGTCGCGAACTATGGCTACACCTTC
TRBV6-5	.	TRBJ2-7	TRBD2	CASSYSGTSATYEQYF	TGTGCCAGCAGTTACTCTGGGACTAGCGCTACCTACGAGCAGTACTTC
TRBV5-5	.	TRBJ2-5	.	CASSLPGLQETQYF	TGTGCCAGCAGTCTTCCAGGGTTACAAGAGACCCAGTACTTC
TRBV10-3	.	TRBJ2-1	TRBD2	CAISESEAGVVRHEQFF	TGTGCCATCAGTGAGTCGGAAGCGGGAGTCGTTCGGCATGAGCAGTTCTTC
TRBV2	once	TRBJ1-2	TRBD1	CASSYRGPYGYTF	TGTGCCAGCAGTTACAGGGGCCCCTATGGCTACACCTTC
TRBV6-5	.	TRBJ2-2	.	CASLVRLNTGELFF	TGTGCCAGCCTGGTCAGATTAAACACCGGGGAGCTGTTTTTT
TRBV27	.	TRBJ1-5	TRBD1	CASSPLPIRQGDQPQHF	TGTGCCAGCAGTCCCCTTCCGATCCGACAGGGAGATCAGCCCCAGCATTTT
TRBV7-2	.	TRBJ1-1	.	CASSLGYTGRDTEAFF	TGTGCCAGCAGCTTAGGCTATACAGGGAGAGACACTGAAGCTTTCTTT
TRBV27	.	TRBJ2-3	TRBD1	CASSLRPQGADTQYF	TGTGCCAGCAGTTTAAGGCCGCAGGGGGCAGATACGCAGTATTTT
TRBV11-2	.	TRBJ1-2	.	CASSLTVLDYGYTF	TGTGCCAGCAGCTTGACTGTTCTTGACTATGGCTACACCTTC
TRBV4-1	.	TRBJ1-4	.	CASSHNGDRLGLFTNEKLFF	TGCGCCAGCAGCCATAATGGAGACAGGTTGGGCCTCTTCACTAATGAAAAACTGTTTTTT
TRBV30	.	TRBJ1-6	.	CAWNSGRVGNSPLHF	TGTGCCTGGAATTCCGGCAGGGTAGGGAATTCACCCCTCCACTTT
TRBV6-5	.	TRBJ1-2	.	CASSSRYGYTF	TGTGCCAGCAGTAGTCGGTATGGCTACACCTTC
TRBV24-1	.	TRBJ2-1	TRBD2	CATSDPGTSGNEQFF	TGTGCCACCAGTGATCCCGGGACTAGCGGGAATGAGCAGTTCTTC
TRBV10-1	.	TRBJ1-6	.	CASTPGLDSPLHF	TGCGCCAGCACTCCGGGACTGGATTCACCCCTCCACTTT
TRBV4-1	.	TRBJ1-1	.	CASSQEGARNTEAFF	TGCGCCAGCAGCCAAGAGGGAGCCCGGAACACTGAAGCTTTCTTT
TRBV10-3	.	TRBJ1-5	.	CAISESGTGTGNQPQHF	TGTGCCATCAGTGAGTCGGGAACAGGGACGGGCAATCAGCCCCAGCATTTT
TRBV27	.	TRBJ2-1	.	CASSLVVYNEQFF	TGTGCCAGCAGTTTAGTAGTTTACAATGAGCAGTTCTTC